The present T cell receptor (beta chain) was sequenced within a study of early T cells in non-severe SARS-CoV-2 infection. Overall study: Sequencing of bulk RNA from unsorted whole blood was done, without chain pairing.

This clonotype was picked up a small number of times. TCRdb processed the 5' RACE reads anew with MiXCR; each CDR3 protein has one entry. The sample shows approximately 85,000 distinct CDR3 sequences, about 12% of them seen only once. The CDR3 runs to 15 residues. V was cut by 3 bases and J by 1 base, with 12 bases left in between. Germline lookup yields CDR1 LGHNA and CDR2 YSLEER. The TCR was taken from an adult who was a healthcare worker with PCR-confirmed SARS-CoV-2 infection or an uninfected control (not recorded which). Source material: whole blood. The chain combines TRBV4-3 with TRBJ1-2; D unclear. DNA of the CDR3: TGCGCCAGCAGCCAGGATAAGAGCTTTAACTATGGCTACACCTTC. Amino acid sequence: CASSQDKSFNYGYTF.